This T cell receptor beta chain was sequenced in a study of blood T cell repertoires in COVID-19 (dated by TCRdb to the early 2020s). Turning to the overall study: Samples covering the acute and convalescent phases of COVID-19 were provided by collaborators in the United States, Italy and Spain. The material from the prospective study consisted of cDNA or gDNA derived from T cells, B-cell-depleted T cells, or PBMCs. The dataset comprised deeply sampled blood TCRbeta repertoires from subjects exposed to, actively infected with, or recovered from COVID-19. A freely available public database, intended as a resource for researchers studying the immune response to SARS-CoV-2, is where the repertoires were released. The samples were drawn from two sources: the first 160 participants of the ongoing ImmuneRACE study, and 950 to 1,500 subjects contributed by 6 global collaborators. Nearly every sample came with metadata listing a de-identified subject ID, COVID-19 status, age in years and sex. Where available, HLA class I and class II types were obtained from metadata supplied by the sample provider rather than from assay-based typing.

Overall study outcomes, separate from this receptor: Clinical and demographic metadata were provided uncurated, with the amount varying by source and participant.

Collaborating institutions collected whole blood in K2EDTA tubes following their own protocols. For TCRbeta analysis, collaborator samples were shipped as frozen whole blood, as isolated PBMCs, or as DNA extracted from either sample type. Here V drops 2 bases and J drops 5 bases, and the junction holds 8 bases not matched to any gene. Including the terminal cysteine and phenylalanine, the CDR3 comprises 14 residues. Of all the DNA, just the CDR3 is kept, 42 bases in frame from base 1. Sequences GTSNPN (CDR1) and SVGIG (CDR2) are obtained from the germline V gene (reference sequence). In regard to this clone: The antigen this receptor binds is unknown. No much larger clone exists at a distance of one base, and base qualities are not known.

The immunoSEQ Assay, a bias-controlled multiplex PCR, was used to amplify TCRbeta CDR3 regions from genomic DNA. Regarding the original processing steps: Nucleated cell counts per sample were estimated from amplification of reference gene primers within the assay. To quantify the absolute abundance of each unique TCRbeta CDR3 rearrangement, sequence reads were collapsed and filtered. For each sample, productive Simpson clonality was calculated as the square root of Simpson's diversity index over productive rearrangements. The table comes from immuneACCESS by way of TCRdb, which keeps in-frame sequences with V and J called. Part of the clones is missing from these tables; in studies checked, under half for an unresolved V gene and the rest for unknown reasons. The DNA was the basis for D and trimming; V, J and clone size are from that table. This sample has 80,000 to 95,000 clones in its table, and 86% of those were observed once. 25% to 30% of the sample is taken by the ten largest.

The TCR originated in a man aged 45-65 years with active or convalescent COVID-19. Sequencing was carried out using peripheral blood. Recombination joined TRBV30 with TRBJ2-5, and 7 junctional nucleotides match TRBD1. The CDR3 amino acid sequence is: CAWSYSYRGETQYF. The nucleotides read TGTGCCTGGAGTTACTCCTACAGGGGCGAGACCCAGTACTTC.